These T cell receptor beta chains were read from a single sample in a study of patients and donors after allogeneic stem cell transplantation. MiXCR was run by TCRdb on the RT-PCR reads, yielding one entry per CDR3 protein. The repertoire holds roughly 960,000 distinct CDR3 sequences, with roughly 18% as singletons. What was sequenced was blood, either unsorted or a sorted T cell fraction (not recorded which). These receptors originate from a human donor who was either an allogeneic HSCT recipient or a stem cell or donor lymphocyte infusion donor (not recorded which). It is not recorded whose cells these are; they may come from a transplant donor. CDR3s include the opening cysteine and the closing phenylalanine or tryptophan. The D gene is left open where the match is weak. Rows give clone size only sometimes, using once, few, many, or a class for an expanded clone.

clone size	D gene	V gene	J gene	CDR3 protein	CDR3 DNA
few	NA	TRBV4-1	TRBJ1-2	CASSLDSNDYGYTF	TGCGCCAGCAGCCTCGACAGTAATGACTATGGCTACACCTTC
many	NA	TRBV12-3/TRBV12-4	TRBJ2-2	CASSRRLNTGELFF	TGTGCCAGCAGCCGACGATTGAACACCGGGGAGCTGTTTTTT
NA	TRBD2	TRBV7-2	TRBJ2-3	CASSLTLAGPTDTQYF	TGTGCCAGCAGCTTAACTCTAGCGGGACCCACAGATACGCAGTATTTT
few	NA	TRBV14	TRBJ2-1	CASKKNQGAGDEQFF	TGTGCCAGCAAAAAGAATCAAGGGGCAGGCGATGAGCAGTTCTTC
NA	TRBD1	TRBV5-1	TRBJ2-3	CASSLDRTGSTDTQYF	TGCGCCAGCAGCTTAGACCGGACAGGGTCCACAGATACGCAGTATTTT
NA	NA	TRBV7-9	TRBJ1-6	CASSFEPKNSPLHF	TGTGCCAGCAGCTTCGAACCGAAAAATTCACCCCTCCACTTT
NA	NA	TRBV7-2	TRBJ1-4	CASSLGQQLEEKLFF	TGTGCCAGCAGCTTAGGTCAACAGCTCGAGGAAAAACTGTTTTTT
few	NA	TRBV4-2	TRBJ1-1	CASSQDAAEGAFF	TGTGCCAGCAGCCAAGATGCGGCCGAGGGAGCTTTCTTT
NA	NA	TRBV24-1	TRBJ1-2	CATSDFRDNGYTF	TGTGCCACCAGTGATTTCAGGGATAATGGCTACACCTTC
many	NA	TRBV7-9	TRBJ1-1	CASSPNKNTEAFF	TGTGCCAGCAGCCCAAACAAGAACACTGAAGCTTTCTTT
many	NA	TRBV28	TRBJ2-7	CASSPLRTLLHYEQYF	TGTGCCAGCAGTCCCCTTCGGACATTACTCCACTACGAGCAGTACTTC
few	TRBD1	TRBV3-1	TRBJ2-4	CASSQGRQGTDIQYF	TGTGCCAGCAGCCAAGGAAGACAGGGGACCGACATTCAGTACTTC
few	NA	TRBV30	TRBJ1-3	CALAGRRAGNTIYF	TGTGCCCTTGCTGGACGGAGAGCAGGAAACACCATATATTTT
few	TRBD2	TRBV3-1	TRBJ2-3	CASSPRTSGSADTQYF	TGTGCCAGCAGCCCAAGGACTAGCGGGAGTGCAGATACGCAGTATTTT
few	NA	TRBV12-3/TRBV12-4	TRBJ1-6	CASSHAGTPGGSPLHF	TGTGCCAGCAGCCACGCCGGGACTCCCGGAGGTTCACCCCTCCACTTT
NA	NA	TRBV30	TRBJ2-1	CAWSGDRPYNEQFF	TGTGCCTGGAGTGGCGACAGGCCCTACAATGAGCAGTTCTTC
few	TRBD1	TRBV3-1	TRBJ2-7	CASSLWDRSYEQYF	TGTGCCAGCAGCCTCTGGGACAGATCCTACGAGCAGTACTTC
few	NA	TRBV7-9	TRBJ1-5	CASSPNRGNQPQHF	TGTGCCAGCAGCCCTAACAGAGGCAATCAGCCCCAGCATTTT
NA	NA	TRBV6-5	TRBJ2-3	CASSYKDRPSTDTQYF	TGTGCCAGCAGTTACAAGGACAGACCGTCCACAGATACGCAGTATTTT
few	NA	TRBV12-3/TRBV12-4	TRBJ1-6	CASSGLLYNSPLHF	TGTGCCAGCAGCGGACTCCTGTATAATTCACCCCTCCACTTT
NA	TRBD1	TRBV12-3/TRBV12-4	TRBJ2-3	CASSLGGDRGSTDTQYF	TGTGCCAGCAGTTTAGGGGGGGACAGGGGAAGCACAGATACGCAGTATTTT
NA	NA	TRBV5-1	TRBJ1-4	CASSLGQNEKLFF	TGCGCCAGCAGCTTGGGCCAGAATGAAAAACTGTTTTTT
few	NA	TRBV20-1	TRBJ2-7	CSASTAADYEQYF	TGCAGTGCTAGCACTGCGGCGGACTACGAGCAGTACTTC
NA	NA	TRBV6-1	TRBJ1-2	CASSAILGAAIYGYTF	TGTGCCAGCAGTGCAATCCTCGGGGCTGCGATTTATGGCTACACCTTC
NA	NA	TRBV9	TRBJ2-1	CASSRNPSTNNEQFF	TGTGCCAGCAGCCGGAACCCATCTACGAACAATGAGCAGTTCTTC
NA	NA	TRBV25-1	TRBJ1-2	CATRSPGFYGYTF	TGTGCCACCAGGAGTCCAGGGTTCTATGGCTACACCTTC
NA	TRBD1	TRBV7-8	TRBJ2-3	CASSRRGFADTQYF	TGTGCCAGCAGCCGCAGGGGGTTCGCAGATACGCAGTATTTT
NA	NA	TRBV9	TRBJ1-4	CASSALITTNEKLFF	TGTGCCAGCAGCGCTTTAATTACAACTAATGAAAAACTGTTTTTT
few	TRBD1	TRBV29-1	TRBJ1-1	CSVELRQGLTEAFF	TGCAGCGTTGAGTTAAGACAGGGGTTAACTGAAGCTTTCTTT
few	TRBD1	TRBV5-1	TRBJ1-1	CASSTTGDYTEAFF	TGCGCCAGCAGCACGACAGGGGACTACACTGAAGCTTTCTTT
NA	TRBD1	TRBV4-3	TRBJ1-2	CASNRGRGGYTF	TGCGCCAGCAACAGGGGGCGTGGTGGCTACACCTTC
few	TRBD2	TRBV5-1	TRBJ2-3	CASSPASGKPDTQYF	TGCGCCAGCAGTCCGGCTAGCGGGAAGCCAGATACGCAGTATTTT
few	TRBD2	TRBV12-3/TRBV12-4	TRBJ2-7	CASSPMRGARAYEQYF	TGTGCCAGCAGTCCGATGCGGGGGGCCAGGGCCTACGAGCAGTACTTC
NA	NA	TRBV5-5	TRBJ2-1	CASRLGLATRYEQFF	TGTGCCAGCAGGCTGGGATTAGCCACGAGATATGAGCAGTTCTTC
few	TRBD2	TRBV6-1	TRBJ2-5	CASSLTAGGRETQYF	TGTGCCAGCAGCCTTACGGCGGGGGGGAGGGAGACCCAGTACTTC
many	NA	TRBV5-1	TRBJ1-1	CASSPFKDMNTEAFF	TGCGCCAGCAGCCCCTTTAAAGACATGAACACTGAAGCTTTCTTT
NA	NA	TRBV10-3	TRBJ1-2	CAISAETNYGYTF	TGTGCCATCAGTGCTGAGACCAACTATGGCTACACCTTC
many	NA	TRBV7-2	TRBJ1-1	CASSLFLSAMNTEAFF	TGTGCCAGCAGCTTATTCTTGTCAGCCATGAACACTGAAGCTTTCTTT
few	TRBD1	TRBV24-1	TRBJ2-5	CATGTGEETQYF	TGTGCCACGGGGACAGGGGAAGAGACCCAGTACTTC
NA	NA	TRBV3-1	TRBJ2-1	CASSPQGGANYNEQFF	TGTGCCAGCAGCCCTCAGGGGGGGGCTAACTACAATGAGCAGTTCTTC
NA	NA	TRBV28	TRBJ2-7	CASSLPAGEQYF	TGTGCCAGCAGTTTACCGGCGGGGGAGCAGTACTTC
NA	NA	TRBV9	TRBJ1-6	CASSGGPATGYFSPLHF	TGTGCCAGCAGTGGGGGACCAGCCACCGGTTATTTTTCACCCCTCCACTTT
many	NA	TRBV6-5	TRBJ1-1	CASSRRGTEAFF	TGTGCCAGCAGCCGCCGGGGCACTGAAGCTTTCTTT
few	NA	TRBV7-3	TRBJ2-7	CASSLKTGTEQYF	TGTGCCAGCAGCTTAAAGACAGGTACCGAGCAGTACTTC
few	TRBD2	TRBV12-3/TRBV12-4	TRBJ2-7	CASSGMLAGGDEQYF	TGTGCCAGCAGCGGGATGCTAGCGGGAGGGGACGAGCAGTACTTC
few	NA	TRBV5-1	TRBJ2-1	CASSSDGDSYNEQFF	TGCGCCAGCAGCTCGGACGGAGACTCCTACAATGAGCAGTTCTTC
many	NA	TRBV6-5	TRBJ2-2	CASSYTLAGELFF	TGTGCCAGCAGTTACACACTAGCTGGGGAGCTGTTTTTT
few	NA	TRBV12-3/TRBV12-4	TRBJ1-3	CASSHRQASSGNTIYF	TGTGCCAGCAGTCACCGACAGGCAAGCTCTGGAAACACCATATATTTT
few	TRBD2	TRBV20-1	TRBJ2-4	CSAVGGGAIQYF	TGCAGTGCTGTCGGGGGGGGCGCCATTCAGTACTTC
NA	NA	TRBV20-1	TRBJ1-1	CSARDKGGAHGAFF	TGCAGTGCTAGAGATAAAGGGGGGGCTCATGGAGCTTTCTTT
few	NA	TRBV11-2	TRBJ2-3	CASSLRGGYTQYF	TGTGCCAGCAGCTTAAGAGGGGGTTATACGCAGTATTTT
few	NA	TRBV5-1	TRBJ2-7	CASSFEGSHEQYF	TGCGCCAGCAGCTTTGAAGGGTCCCACGAGCAGTACTTC
few	NA	TRBV29-1	TRBJ2-5	CSVEDWWTGQETQYF	TGCAGCGTTGAAGATTGGTGGACCGGCCAAGAGACCCAGTACTTC
few	NA	TRBV20-1	TRBJ1-2	CSARIGSNYGYTF	TGCAGTGCTAGAATCGGCAGTAACTATGGCTACACCTTC
NA	TRBD1	TRBV7-2	TRBJ1-6	CASSLFDRDRGNSPLHF	TGTGCCAGCAGCCTCTTCGACCGGGACAGGGGAAATTCACCCCTCCACTTT
NA	TRBD2	TRBV6-5	TRBJ2-5	CASSYPLAGGSMYQETQYF	TGTGCCAGCAGTTACCCCCTTGCGGGGGGTAGCATGTACCAAGAGACCCAGTACTTC
many	NA	TRBV6-5	TRBJ2-7	CASSYSDSGEQYF	TGTGCCAGCAGTTACTCTGACTCGGGGGAGCAGTACTTC
few	NA	TRBV24-1	TRBJ2-2	CATSDPGRAMRTGELFF	TGTGCCACCAGTGACCCGGGACGGGCGATGAGGACCGGGGAGCTGTTTTTT
NA	NA	TRBV5-4	TRBJ2-3	CASSPRVAATDTQYF	TGTGCCAGCAGCCCACGGGTAGCGGCCACAGATACGCAGTATTTT